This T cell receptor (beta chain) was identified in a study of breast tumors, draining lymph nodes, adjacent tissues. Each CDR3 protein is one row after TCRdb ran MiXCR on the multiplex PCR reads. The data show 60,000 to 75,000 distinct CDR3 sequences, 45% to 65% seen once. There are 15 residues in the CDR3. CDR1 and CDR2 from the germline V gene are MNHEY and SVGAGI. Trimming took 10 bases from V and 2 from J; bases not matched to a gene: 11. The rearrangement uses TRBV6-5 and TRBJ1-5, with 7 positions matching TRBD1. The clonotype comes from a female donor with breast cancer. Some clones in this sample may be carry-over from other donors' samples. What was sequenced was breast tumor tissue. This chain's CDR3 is CAIAEGGSGNQPQHF. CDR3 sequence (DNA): TGTGCCATCGCAGAAGGGGGCAGTGGCAATCAGCCCCAGCATTTT.